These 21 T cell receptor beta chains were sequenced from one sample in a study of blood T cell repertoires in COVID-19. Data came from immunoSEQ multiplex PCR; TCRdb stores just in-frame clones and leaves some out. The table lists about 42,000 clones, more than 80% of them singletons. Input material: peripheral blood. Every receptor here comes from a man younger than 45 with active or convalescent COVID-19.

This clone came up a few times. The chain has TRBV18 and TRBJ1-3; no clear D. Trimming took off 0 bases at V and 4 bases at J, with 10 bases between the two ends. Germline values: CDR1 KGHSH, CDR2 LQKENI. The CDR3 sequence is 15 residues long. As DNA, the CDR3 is TGTGCCAGCTCACCACCCGCTACTTACGGAAACACCATATATTTT. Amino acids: CASSPPATYGNTIYF.

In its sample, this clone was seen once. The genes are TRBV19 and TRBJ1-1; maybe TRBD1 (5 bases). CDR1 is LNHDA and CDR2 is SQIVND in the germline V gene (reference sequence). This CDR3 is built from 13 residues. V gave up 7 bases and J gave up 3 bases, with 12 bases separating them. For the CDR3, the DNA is TGTGCCAGTAAGGTGAAGGGGTACACTGAAGCTTTCTTT. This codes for CASKVKGYTEAFF.

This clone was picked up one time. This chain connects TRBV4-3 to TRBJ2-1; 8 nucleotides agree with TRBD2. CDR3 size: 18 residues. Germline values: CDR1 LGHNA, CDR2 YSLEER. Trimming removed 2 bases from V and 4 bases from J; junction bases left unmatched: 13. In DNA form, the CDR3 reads TGCGCCAGCAGCCAATTATCAGGAACTAGCGGTATTTACAATGAGCAGTTCTTC. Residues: CASSQLSGTSGIYNEQFF.

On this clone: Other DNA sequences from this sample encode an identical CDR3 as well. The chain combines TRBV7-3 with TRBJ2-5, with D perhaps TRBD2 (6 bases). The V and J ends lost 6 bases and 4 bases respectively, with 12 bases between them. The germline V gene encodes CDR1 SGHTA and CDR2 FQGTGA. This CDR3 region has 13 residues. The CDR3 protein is CASSLGGLETQYF. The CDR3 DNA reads TGTGCCAGCAGTCTCGGAGGGCTAGAGACCCAGTACTTC.

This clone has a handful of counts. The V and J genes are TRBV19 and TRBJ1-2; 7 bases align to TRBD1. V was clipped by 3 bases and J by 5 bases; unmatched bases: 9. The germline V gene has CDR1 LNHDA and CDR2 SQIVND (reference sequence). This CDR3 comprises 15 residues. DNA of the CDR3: TGTGCCAGTAGTATGGGGCAGGGGGGTTCGTATGGCTACACCTTC. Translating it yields CASSMGQGGSYGYTF.

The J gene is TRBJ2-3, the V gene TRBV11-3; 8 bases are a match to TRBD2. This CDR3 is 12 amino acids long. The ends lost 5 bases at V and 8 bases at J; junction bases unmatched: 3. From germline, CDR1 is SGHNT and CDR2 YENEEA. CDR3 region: CASSGLAATQYF. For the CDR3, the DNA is TGTGCCAGCAGCGGACTAGCTGCTACGCAGTATTTT.

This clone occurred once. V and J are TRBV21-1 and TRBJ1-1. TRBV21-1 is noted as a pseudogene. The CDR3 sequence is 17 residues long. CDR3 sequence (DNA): TGTGCCAGCAGCAAAGCAAGCCCGCTCAAAATGAACACTGAAGCTTTCTTT. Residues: CASSKASPLKMNTEAFF.

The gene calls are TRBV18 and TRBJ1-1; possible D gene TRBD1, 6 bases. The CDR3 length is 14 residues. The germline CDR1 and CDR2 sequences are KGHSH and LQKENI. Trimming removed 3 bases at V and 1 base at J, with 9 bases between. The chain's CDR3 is CASSPKGQNTEAFF. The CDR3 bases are TGTGCCAGCTCACCGAAGGGACAGAACACTGAAGCTTTCTTT.

This CDR3 reads CASSDGHDTDTQYF. The CDR3 region has the DNA TGTGCCAGCAGTGACGGACACGACACAGATACGCAGTATTTT. The chain carries TRBV6-4 and TRBJ2-3; D might be TRBD1 (5 bases). V lost 2 bases and J lost 2, with 8 bases in between. There are 14 residues in the CDR3. Germline CDR1 MRHNA, CDR2 SNTAGT.

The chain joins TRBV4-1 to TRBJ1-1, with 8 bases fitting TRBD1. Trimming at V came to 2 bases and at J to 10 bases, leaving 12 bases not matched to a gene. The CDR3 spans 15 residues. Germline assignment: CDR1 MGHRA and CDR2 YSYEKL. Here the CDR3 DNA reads TGCGCCAGCAGCCAACTCCCGACAGGGGCGGGCGGAGCTTTCTTT. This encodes CASSQLPTGAGGAFF.

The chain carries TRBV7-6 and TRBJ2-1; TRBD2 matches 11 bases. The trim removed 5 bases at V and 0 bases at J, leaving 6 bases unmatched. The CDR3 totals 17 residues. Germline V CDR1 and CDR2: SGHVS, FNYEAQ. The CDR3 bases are TGTGCCAGCAGCGGCACTAGCGGGGGTAGCTCCTACAATGAGCAGTTCTTC. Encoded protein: CASSGTSGGSSYNEQFF. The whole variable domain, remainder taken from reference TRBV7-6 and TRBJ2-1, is GAGVSQSPRYKVTKRGQDVALRCDPISGHVSLYWYRQALGQGPEFLTYFNYEAQQDKSGLPNDRFSAERPEGSISTLTIQRTEQRDSAMYRCASSGTSGGSSYNEQFFGPGTRLTVL.

Written as DNA, the CDR3 is TGCGCCAGCAGCCAGCGGGAGGGCCCCGGAGGAGCCAAAAACATTCAGTACTTC. This translates into CASSQREGPGGAKNIQYF. The V and J genes are TRBV5-1 and TRBJ2-4, with 10 bases matching TRBD2. CDR1 is SGHRS, CDR2 YFSETQ, per germline. The trim removed 4 bases at V and 0 bases at J, leaving 10 bases unmatched. The CDR3 covers 18 residues.

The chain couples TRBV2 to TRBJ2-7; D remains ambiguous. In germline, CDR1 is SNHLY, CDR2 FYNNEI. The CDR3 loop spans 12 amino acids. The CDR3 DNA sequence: TGTGCCAGCAGCGAAGATTACTACGAGCAGTACGTC. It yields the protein CASSEDYYEQYV.

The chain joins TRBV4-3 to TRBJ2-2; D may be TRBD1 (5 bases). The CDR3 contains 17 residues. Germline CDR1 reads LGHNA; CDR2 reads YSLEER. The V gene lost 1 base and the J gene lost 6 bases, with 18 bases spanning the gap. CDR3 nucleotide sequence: TGCGCCAGCAGCCAAGGTCGGCAGGGAAGAAGCTCCGGGGAGCTGTTTTTT. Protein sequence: CASSQGRQGRSSGELFF.

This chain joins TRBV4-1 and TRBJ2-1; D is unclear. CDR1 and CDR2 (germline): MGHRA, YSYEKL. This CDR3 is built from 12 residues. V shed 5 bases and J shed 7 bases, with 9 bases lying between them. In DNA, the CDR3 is TGCGCCAGCAGCAGAGCCTCAAATGAGCAGTTCTTC. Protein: CASSRASNEQFF.

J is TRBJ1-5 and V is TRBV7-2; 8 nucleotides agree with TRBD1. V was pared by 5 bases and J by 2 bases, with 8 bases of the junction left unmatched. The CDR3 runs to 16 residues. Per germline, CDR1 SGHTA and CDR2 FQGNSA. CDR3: CASSPGQGGGNQPQHF. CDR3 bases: TGTGCCAGCAGCCCAGGACAGGGCGGGGGCAATCAGCCCCAGCATTTT.

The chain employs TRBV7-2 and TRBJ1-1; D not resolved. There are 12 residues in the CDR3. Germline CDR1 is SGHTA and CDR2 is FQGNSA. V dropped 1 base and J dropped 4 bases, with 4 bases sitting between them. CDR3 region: CASSLDTTEAFF. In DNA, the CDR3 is TGTGCCAGCAGCTTAGACACCACTGAAGCTTTCTTT.

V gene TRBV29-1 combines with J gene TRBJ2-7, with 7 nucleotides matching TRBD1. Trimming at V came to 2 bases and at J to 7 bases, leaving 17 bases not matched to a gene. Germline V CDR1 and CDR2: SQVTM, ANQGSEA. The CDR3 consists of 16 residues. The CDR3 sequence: CSVELVDIQGLTEQYF. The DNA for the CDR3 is TGCAGCGTTGAACTGGTAGATATACAGGGGCTCACGGAGCAGTACTTC.

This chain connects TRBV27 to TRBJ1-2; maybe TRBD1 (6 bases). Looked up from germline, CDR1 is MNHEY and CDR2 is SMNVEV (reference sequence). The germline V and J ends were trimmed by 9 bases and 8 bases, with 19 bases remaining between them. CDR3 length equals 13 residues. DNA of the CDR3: TGTGCCAGTAGCAACGGCAGGGGAGTAGGCTACACCTTC. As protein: CASSNGRGVGYTF.

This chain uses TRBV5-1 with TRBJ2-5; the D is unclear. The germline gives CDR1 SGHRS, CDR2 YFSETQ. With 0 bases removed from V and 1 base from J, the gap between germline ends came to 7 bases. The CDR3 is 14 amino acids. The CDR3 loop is CASSLGYSQETQYF. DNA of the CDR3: TGCGCCAGCAGCTTGGGTTACAGCCAAGAGACCCAGTACTTC.

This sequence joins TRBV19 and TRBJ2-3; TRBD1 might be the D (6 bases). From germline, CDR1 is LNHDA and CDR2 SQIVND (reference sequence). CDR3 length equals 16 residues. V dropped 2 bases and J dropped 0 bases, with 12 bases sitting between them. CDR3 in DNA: TGTGCCAGTAGTATACTTGGGGGCAGCAGCACAGATACGCAGTATTTT. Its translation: CASSILGGSSTDTQYF.